This TCR beta chain emerged from a study of CD8 T cells in Susac syndrome (dated by TCRdb to between 2018 and 2021). Broadly, across the study: Repertoire sequencing was used to test whether CD8+ T cell activation and differentiation in Susac syndrome was antigen driven. The study compared CD8+ T cell repertoire clonality among 12 healthy donors, around 14 Susac syndrome patients and about 16 multiple sclerosis patients.

Concerning this clonotype itself: Its antigen is still unknown. No much larger clone exists at a distance of one base, and base qualities are not known.

RNA was extracted using the RNeasy kit, and about 0.5 to 1 ug of the RNA was reverse transcribed with random hexamers. TCR beta CDR3 regions were amplified with the immunoSEQ multiplex PCR assay covering 54 Vbeta and 13 Jbeta segments. PCR amplification bias was corrected using a synthetic template baseline for primer optimization and computational correction. In the source study's methods: Only productive sequences were kept, with reads annotated to V, D and J genes according to IMGT and analyzed in immunoSEQ Analyzer. Clonality was computed as one minus Shannon entropy normalized by log2 of the number of productive unique sequences. For each patient and control, public and private clones were evaluated within the 100 most prevalent clones. Clones were defined as Susac-specific when absent from the healthy and MS cohorts, from fewer than 1,300 published viral clones and from other ImmuneACCESS disease sequences. TCRdb's own reprocessing of the public reads used fastp at Q25 and MiXCR and kept productive beta chains. CDR3 protein duplicates are merged, each entry listing the most common genes and DNA. In this record, the V and J calls reflect TCRdb's handling and not the investigators' own analysis. This sample is represented by 130,000 to 150,000 distinct CDR3 sequences; about 93% of them were singletons. The biggest ten clones account for approximately 0.3% of the sample.

Here is what the overall study found, with its caveats: The TCR sequencing and HLA analysis was acknowledged to have included a relatively small number of individuals.

High-throughput TCR beta sequencing profiled peripheral blood CD8+ and CD4+ T cells from healthy donors, Susac syndrome patients and multiple sclerosis patients. Healthy donors were included as age- and sex-matched controls. Bulk CD8+ and CD4+ T cells were purified magnetically by negative isolation, whereas CD8+ TEMRA cells were enriched by FACS. Blood was collected in EDTA tubes and processed within 24 hours, with PBMCs isolated through density gradient centrifugation. PBMCs intended for TCR sequencing were cryopreserved in liquid nitrogen and thawed later in a water bath at 37 degrees C. The sorted or isolated CD4+, CD8+ and CD8+ TEMRA cells reached a purity of at least 90%. The specimen was CD8+ T cells from PBMCs. The receptor comes from a human donor in good health.

The CDR3 protein is CASSYGTSGRFEQFF. At the DNA level, the sequence is TGTGCCAGCAGCTACGGGACTAGCGGGAGATTTGAGCAGTTCTTC. The chain links TRBV7-2 with TRBJ2-1; 14 junctional bases match TRBD2. CDR1 and CDR2, looked up from the germline V gene, are SGHTA and FQGNSA. Compared with germline, V lacks 4 bases and J lacks 9 bases; bases without a gene match: 5. The CDR3 runs 15 amino acids, cysteine and phenylalanine included. This entry keeps only the CDR3 DNA: 45 bases, framed from base 1.